This is a list of T cell receptor beta chains from one sample in a study of OX40 agonist ivuxolimab in advanced cancers. The method was immunoSEQ multiplex PCR; TCRdb's version includes in-frame clones alone and lacks a portion of them. The sample includes around 84,000 clones, approximately 84% of them seen just once. Sample: CD4+ or CD8+ T cells sorted from blood, taken in a trial of the OX40 agonist ivuxolimab. The receptors derive from an adult with an advanced solid tumor such as melanoma, head and neck, liver or kidney cancer. Each CDR3 is given with its conserved first and last residue. D genes are given only for firm matches. Only part of the rows carry a size: once, few, many, or a class if the clone is expanded.

d_gene,abundance,j_gene,v_gene,CDR3aa,CDR3nt
NA,NA,TRBJ1-2,TRBV5-1,CAGSLGPQGLPGYTF,TGCGCCGGCAGCTTGGGTCCACAGGGACTTCCTGGCTACACCTTC
NA,NA,TRBJ2-1,TRBV6-6,CASSWQPEGEQFF,TGTGCCAGCAGTTGGCAGCCTGAGGGAGAGCAGTTCTTC
TRBD1,NA,TRBJ1-2,TRBV15,CATSPGTDYGYTF,TGTGCCACCAGCCCCGGGACAGACTATGGCTACACCTTC
NA,NA,TRBJ1-1,TRBV12-5,CASGLTANTEAFF,TGTGCTAGTGGTTTGACAGCGAACACTGAAGCTTTCTTT
TRBD2,NA,TRBJ2-7,TRBV7-2,CASSLGHGDYSYEQYF,TGTGCCAGCAGCTTAGGACACGGGGACTACTCCTACGAGCAGTACTTC
TRBD1,NA,TRBJ1-2,TRBV6-5,CASRRTGGGSGYTF,TGTGCCAGCAGACGGACAGGGGGCGGTAGTGGCTACACCTTC
TRBD1,NA,TRBJ1-6,TRBV5-6,CASSLGPTGSNSPLHF,TGTGCCAGCAGCTTGGGGCCGACAGGGTCAAATTCACCCCTCCACTTT
TRBD1,NA,TRBJ1-6,TRBV27,CASNFRDSLSPLHF,TGTGCCAGCAATTTCCGGGACAGCCTATCACCCCTCCACTTT
NA,NA,TRBJ2-5,TRBV15,CATSGRLEETQYF,TGTGCCACCAGCGGCAGACTGGAGGAGACCCAGTACTTC
NA,once,TRBJ1-2,TRBV6-1,CASSEGFYGYTF,TGTGCCAGCAGTGAAGGGTTCTATGGCTACACCTTC
NA,medium-sized,TRBJ1-1,TRBV7-9,CASSLVPQEWTEAFF,TGTGCCAGCAGCTTAGTGCCCCAGGAGTGGACTGAAGCTTTCTTT
NA,NA,TRBJ1-1,TRBV7-9,CASSREGGAFF,TGTGCCAGCAGCCGAGAGGGGGGAGCTTTCTTT
NA,NA,TRBJ2-3,TRBV27,CASRTEGTDTQYF,TGTGCCAGCCGTACCGAAGGCACAGATACGCAGTATTTT
NA,NA,TRBJ2-2,TRBV5-1,CASSLGAGRGGELFF,TGCGCCAGCAGCTTGGGGGCAGGGAGAGGCGGGGAGCTGTTTTTT
NA,NA,TRBJ2-2,TRBV7-9,CASSREGDTGELFF,TGTGCCAGCAGCAGGGAAGGGGACACCGGGGAGCTGTTTTTT
NA,NA,TRBJ1-4,TRBV2,CASSEQGATNEKLFF,TGTGCCAGCAGCGAACAGGGAGCAACTAATGAAAAACTGTTTTTT